Included here is one TCR beta chain sequence, with context. Its antigen is unknown. This entry is derived from a study of CD8 T cells in ankylosing spondylitis. Study observations and caveats: Disease-linked clones reportedly showed significant enrichment in matched ankylosing spondylitis synovial fluid. One TCR beta motif, made up of 7 or 8 highly homologous variants, appeared characteristic of ankylosing spondylitis blood. Clones that were linked to disease were CD8+ and were relatively rare in peripheral blood.

In germline, CDR1 is MNHEY, CDR2 SMNVEV (reference sequence). J was trimmed by 8 bases and V by 2 bases; bases with no gene match: 8. This CDR3 spans 16 amino acids. TCRdb called the 5' RACE reads again in MiXCR, with one record for every CDR3 protein. This repertoire shows 25,000 to 30,000 distinct CDR3 sequences, 6.5% to 9% found once; its top ten account for around 30%. This TCR was sampled from a male donor with ankylosing spondylitis or in good health (not recorded which). The J gene is TRBJ2-2, the V gene TRBV27; 10 bases are shared with TRBD2. The sequenced sample was blood. The CDR3 nucleotides are TGTGCCAGCAGTTTAGGCACTAGCGGGACCGAGGGGGAGCTGTTTTTT. Amino acid sequence: CASSLGTSGTEGELFF.